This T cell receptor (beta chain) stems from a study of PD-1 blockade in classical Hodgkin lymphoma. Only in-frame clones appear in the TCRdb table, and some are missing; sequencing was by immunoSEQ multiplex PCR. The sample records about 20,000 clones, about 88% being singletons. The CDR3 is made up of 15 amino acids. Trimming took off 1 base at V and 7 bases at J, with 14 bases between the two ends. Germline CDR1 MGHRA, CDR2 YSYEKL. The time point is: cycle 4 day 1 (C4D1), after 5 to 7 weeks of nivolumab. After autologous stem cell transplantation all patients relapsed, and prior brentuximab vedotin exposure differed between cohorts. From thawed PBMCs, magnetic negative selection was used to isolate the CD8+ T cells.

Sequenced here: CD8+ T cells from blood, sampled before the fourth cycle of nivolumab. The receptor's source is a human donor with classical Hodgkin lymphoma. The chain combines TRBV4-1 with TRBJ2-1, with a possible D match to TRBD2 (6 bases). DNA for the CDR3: TGCGCCAGCAGCCAAGGACTAGTCTGGGGGAATGAGCAGTTCTTC. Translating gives CASSQGLVWGNEQFF.